The T cell receptor (beta chain) described here comes from a study of CD8 T cells in ankylosing spondylitis. Germline CDR1 is LGHNA and CDR2 is YNFKEQ. CDR3 size: 17 residues. The germline V and J ends were trimmed by 3 bases and 9 bases, with 24 bases remaining between them. Whole-study results and caveats: Seemingly distinctive of ankylosing spondylitis blood was a TCR beta motif formed by eight highly homologous variants. Earlier authors reported some of these motif variants in reactive arthritis synovial fluid and blood.

This clonotype was found a few times. Its specificity is unknown. Each CDR3 protein is one row after TCRdb ran MiXCR on the 5' RACE reads. This table holds around 890,000 distinct CDR3 sequences, 10% to 15% found once. Sequenced sample: blood, either unsorted or a sorted T cell fraction (not recorded which). The chain combines TRBV4-2 with TRBJ2-1; a weak D match, TRBD2 (6 bases). This receptor was taken from a male donor with ankylosing spondylitis. As DNA, the CDR3 is TGTGCCAGCAGCCACTCCCGGGACTTATATTTACTCTCTGAGCAGTTCTTC. As protein: CASSHSRDLYLLSEQFF.